A single sample gave rise to the 24 T cell receptor beta chains below, sequenced in a study of blood T cell repertoires in COVID-19. Clones were sequenced by immunoSEQ multiplex PCR, and TCRdb holds only the in-frame ones, with some missing. The data hold 310,000 or so clones, with 87% observed a single time. What was sequenced was PBMCs or T cells enriched from blood (not recorded which). Source of these receptors: a woman younger than 35 who had recovered from COVID-19.

This rearrangement joins TRBV7-8 to TRBJ1-1; D remains unclear. V was clipped by 1 base and J by 1 base, with 7 bases between them. Per the germline V gene, CDR1 is SGHVS and CDR2 is FQNEAQ. CDR3 length equals 14 residues. The CDR3 protein is CASSLVGENTEAFF. The CDR3 DNA is TGTGCCAGCAGCTTAGTGGGAGAGAACACTGAAGCTTTCTTT.

V usage is TRBV9 and J usage is TRBJ1-2; unclear D gene. There are 15 residues in the CDR3. The germline V gene has CDR1 SGDLS and CDR2 YYNGEE. V was shortened by 0 bases and J by 4 bases, with 13 bases between the two germline ends. CDR3 in amino acids: CASSVAAGEGYGYTF. In DNA, the CDR3 is TGTGCCAGCAGCGTAGCGGCAGGCGAGGGCTATGGCTACACCTTC.

V and J are TRBV9 and TRBJ1-2, with D uncertain. The CDR3 is 13 residues long. Germline values: CDR1 SGDLS, CDR2 YYNGEE. V was trimmed by 0 bases and J by 4 bases, leaving 7 bases between them. CDR3 coding DNA: TGTGCCAGCAGCGTAGGAGGCTTCTATGGCTACACCTTC. It codes for CASSVGGFYGYTF.

The V and J genes are TRBV29-1 and TRBJ2-3, with D possibly TRBD1 on 7 matching bases. This CDR3 has 15 amino acids. From germline, CDR1 is SQVTM and CDR2 ANQGSEA. V was trimmed by 6 bases and J by 1 base, leaving 17 bases between them. The DNA of the CDR3 is TGCAGCGTGGGAGGACCGGGACAGCGCACAGATACGCAGTATTTT. This codes for CSVGGPGQRTDTQYF.

V usage is TRBV28 and J usage is TRBJ1-1; TRBD1 matches at 9 bases. CDR3 length equals 14 residues. Germline trimming cut 6 bases from V and 6 bases from J; bases unmatched to any gene: 8. The germline gives CDR1 MDHEN, CDR2 SYDVKM. The CDR3 bases are TGTGCCAGCAGCCAAACGGACAGGGGCGCTGAAGCTTTCTTT. This translates into CASSQTDRGAEAFF.

This sequence joins TRBV19 and TRBJ1-2, with D perhaps TRBD1 (6 bases). The CDR3 is 16 amino acids. Per germline, CDR1 LNHDA and CDR2 SQIVND (reference sequence). V gave up 5 bases and J gave up 0 bases, with 16 bases separating them. The CDR3 DNA reads as TGTGCCAGTAGTCCTCACCCAACAGGGACTAACTATGGCTACACCTTC. Translated, it gives CASSPHPTGTNYGYTF.

In this sample, this clone turned up a few times. Other DNA sequences within the sample encode an identical CDR3. The rearrangement joins TRBV4-3 to TRBJ1-1; D is unclear. Trimming left V 1 base short and J 1 base short, with 7 bases between. Germline values: CDR1 LGHNA, CDR2 YSLEER. CDR3 length: 14 residues. CDR3 in amino acids: CASSQVGANTEAFF. Here the CDR3 DNA reads TGCGCCAGCAGCCAAGTAGGAGCGAACACTGAAGCTTTCTTT.

In this sample, this clone turned up once. The chain employs TRBV5-1 and TRBJ1-1; D perhaps matches TRBD1 (5 bases). Trimming left V 0 bases short and J 2 bases short, with 23 bases between. Germline lookup yields CDR1 SGHRS and CDR2 YFSETQ. The CDR3 runs to 19 residues. The CDR3 DNA follows: TGCGCCAGCAGCTTGGCCTTAGGCGGGACCCCAAACAGAAACACTGAAGCTTTCTTT. Its protein is CASSLALGGTPNRNTEAFF. Looking up the rest from reference TRBV5-1 and TRBJ1-1 gives the full variable domain: KAGVTQTPRYLIKTRGQQVTLSCSPISGHRSVSWYQQTPGQGLQFLFEYFSETQRNKGNFPGRFSGRQFSNSRSEMNVSTLELGDSALYLCASSLALGGTPNRNTEAFFGQGTRLTVV.

The chain links TRBV5-4 to TRBJ2-2; TRBD2 matches 8 bases. This CDR3 region has 15 residues. Germline V gene sequence: CDR1 SGHNT, CDR2 YYREEE (reference sequence). The trim removed 2 bases at V and 5 bases at J, leaving 5 bases unmatched. CDR3 coding DNA: TGTGCCAGCAGCTTTAACGGGGGGGGTACCGGGGAGCTGTTTTTT. This encodes CASSFNGGGTGELFF.

This sequence joins TRBV18 and TRBJ1-1, with D maybe TRBD1 (5 bases). The ends were cut back, 1 base at V and 4 bases at J, with 13 bases in the middle. Germline CDR1 reads KGHSH; CDR2 reads LQKENI. This CDR3 spans 15 amino acids. The CDR3 is CASSPRRGRATEAFF. The CDR3 DNA follows: TGTGCCAGCTCACCACGAAGGGGCCGGGCCACTGAAGCTTTCTTT.

This chain links TRBV25-1 with TRBJ1-3; D is unclear. V was shortened by 0 bases and J by 3 bases, with 3 bases between the two germline ends. The germline CDR1 and CDR2 sequences are MGHDK and SYGVNS. The CDR3 runs 13 residues. CDR3 protein: CASSEYIGNTIYF. For the CDR3, the DNA is TGTGCCAGCAGTGAATATATTGGAAACACCATATATTTT. The whole variable domain, filled in from reference TRBV25-1 and TRBJ1-3, reads EADIYQTPRYLVIGTGKKITLECSQTMGHDKMYWYQQDPGMELHLIHYSYGVNSTEKGDLSSESTVSRIRTEHFPLTLESARPSHTSQYLCASSEYIGNTIYFGEGSWLTVV.

The rearrangement links TRBV28 to TRBJ2-7, with TRBD2 matching 11 bases. Unmatched junction bases numbered 11, after V lost 6 bases and J lost 4 bases. This CDR3 has 16 amino acids. Germline V CDR1 and CDR2: MDHEN, SYDVKM. The CDR3 coding sequence is TGTGCCAGCAGATCTCCTAGCGGGGGGATCCGATACGAGCAGTACTTC. Amino acids: CASRSPSGGIRYEQYF.

The chain combines TRBV6-1 with TRBJ2-1; 8 positions agree with TRBD2. The V and J ends lost 11 bases and 4 bases, in that order; junction bases with no gene match: 10. CDR1 and CDR2 from the germline V gene are MNHNS and SASEGT. The length of the CDR3 is 14 residues. CDR3 bases: TGTGCCTCCACGGCCCAGCGGGGGTACAATGAGCAGTTCTTC. It specifies CASTAQRGYNEQFF.

This clone was seen only once. The genes are TRBV5-5 and TRBJ2-7; 13 bases align to TRBD2. Germline CDR1 reads SGHKS; CDR2 reads YYEKEE (reference sequence). The ends lost 4 bases at V and 2 bases at J; junction bases unmatched: 3. The CDR3 is 15 residues long. The CDR3 spells CASSEGLAGAYEQYF. The CDR3 region has the DNA TGTGCCAGCAGCGAAGGACTAGCGGGGGCCTACGAGCAGTACTTC.

V is TRBV7-3 and J is TRBJ2-3; TRBD1 matches at 10 bases. CDR3 length: 15 amino acids. Germline V CDR1 and CDR2: SGHTA, FQGTGA. With 4 bases clipped from V and 3 bases from J, the junction kept 4 bases outside the gene matches. The CDR3 coding sequence is TGTGCCAGCAGCTCGGGGACAGGGGTTACAGATACGCAGTATTTT. Translating gives CASSSGTGVTDTQYF.

The V and J genes are TRBV6-5 and TRBJ1-3, with TRBD1 identical over 7 bases. V lost 10 bases, J lost 0 bases, and 9 bases stayed unmatched. Germline assignment: CDR1 MNHEY and CDR2 SVGAGI. The CDR3 consists of 15 residues. CDR3 sequence: CATAQQGNSGNTIYF. CDR3 DNA sequence: TGTGCCACCGCCCAACAGGGGAACTCTGGAAACACCATATATTTT.

This clone was counted only a few times. This chain uses TRBV10-3 with TRBJ1-6, with TRBD1 matching over 7 bases. CDR3 length: 13 residues. With 10 bases clipped from V and 7 bases from J, the junction kept 7 bases outside the gene matches. Germline assignment: CDR1 ENHRY and CDR2 SYGVKD. The CDR3 sequence is CATLPTGNSPLHF. CDR3 bases: TGTGCCACCCTACCGACAGGGAATTCACCCCTCCACTTT.

V and J are TRBV2 and TRBJ1-1, with D unclear. Germline-derived CDR1 and CDR2 are SNHLY and FYNNEI. CDR3 length: 13 residues. The V end was cut by 7 bases, the J end by 3 bases, with 12 bases between. CDR3 nucleotide sequence: TGTGCCAGCACGGCAGGTGTGCACACTGAAGCTTTCTTT. Translation gives CASTAGVHTEAFF. The entire variable domain, with the rest obtained from reference TRBV2 and TRBJ1-1, is as follows: EPEVTQTPSHQVTQMGQEVILRCVPISNHLYFYWYRQILGQKVEFLVSFYNNEISEKSEIFDDQFSVERPDGSNFTLKIRSTKLEDSAMYFCASTAGVHTEAFFGQGTRLTVV.

The rearrangement uses TRBV30 and TRBJ1-6; D unclear. Germline CDR1 and CDR2: GTSNPN and SVGIG (reference sequence). V gave up 0 bases and J gave up 2 bases, with 14 bases separating them. This CDR3 has 17 amino acids. As DNA, the CDR3 is TGTGCCTGGAGTGTACCTTCAGTGGCTCCCTATAATTCACCCCTCCACTTT. It yields the protein CAWSVPSVAPYNSPLHF. Complete variable domain (other parts from reference TRBV30 and TRBJ1-6): SQTIHQWPATLVQPVGSPLSLECTVEGTSNPNLYWYRQAAGRGLQLLFYSVGIGQISSEVPQNLSASRPQDRQFILSSKKLLLSDSGFYLCAWSVPSVAPYNSPLHFGNGTRLTVT.

This chain connects TRBV6-2 or TRBV6-3 to TRBJ2-2; 9 positions match TRBD2. CDR3 size: 15 residues. Trimming removed 2 bases from V and 6 bases from J; junction bases left unmatched: 4. The germline V gene has CDR1 MNHEY and CDR2 SVGEGT. CDR3 sequence: CASSYGGGAPGELFF. Written as DNA, the CDR3 is TGTGCCAGCAGTTACGGCGGGGGGGCCCCCGGGGAGCTGTTTTTT.

This rearrangement joins TRBV28 to TRBJ2-2; unclear D gene. The CDR3 spans 12 residues. V lost 1 base, J lost 6 bases, and 3 bases lay in between. The germline CDR1 and CDR2 sequences are MDHEN and SYDVKM. The CDR3 DNA follows: TGTGCCAGCAGTTTATCGGCCGGGGAGCTGTTTTTT. Translation gives CASSLSAGELFF. Drawing the rest from reference TRBV28 and TRBJ2-2, the complete variable domain is DVKVTQSSRYLVKRTGEKVFLECVQDMDHENMFWYRQDPGLGLRLIYFSYDVKMKEKGDIPEGYSVSREKKERFSLILESASTNQTSMYLCASSLSAGELFFGEGSRLTVL.

This chain links TRBV27 with TRBJ2-7, with TRBD2 identical over 12 bases. V lost 5 bases and J lost 3; bases outside the gene matches: 2. Germline V gives CDR1 MNHEY, CDR2 SMNVEV (reference sequence). This CDR3 is 14 amino acids long. CDR3 residues: CASSATSGGYEQYF. The CDR3 DNA sequence: TGTGCCAGCAGTGCGACTAGCGGGGGCTACGAGCAGTACTTC.

The gene calls are TRBV6-5 and TRBJ2-2; D gene uncertain. Deletions cut 5 bases from V and 7 bases from J, with 14 bases between. The CDR3 is made up of 14 amino acids. CDR1 and CDR2 (germline): MNHEY, SVGAGI. In DNA, the CDR3 is TGTGCCAGCAGTCGAATCAGCTCGGGCGGGGAGCTGTTTTTT. Amino acids: CASSRISSGGELFF.

The CDR3 sequence: CASRGQGETDTQYF. The CDR3 DNA follows: TGTGCCAGCAGGGGACAGGGGGAGACAGATACGCAGTATTTT. The V call is TRBV25-1, the J call TRBJ2-3, with 11 bases identical to TRBD1. The CDR3 consists of 14 residues. J lost 3 bases, V lost 6 bases, and 2 bases had no gene match. CDR1 and CDR2 from the germline V gene are MGHDK and SYGVNS.